This T cell receptor (beta chain) was identified during a study of Ad26.COV2.S vaccination and SARS-CoV-2 variants. Study-level background: Vaccine-arm donor from the placebo-controlled COV1001 Ad26.COV2.S trial. Findings of the study overall: Total T cell responses, in the TCR breadth and depth analyses, may have been underestimated.

With regard to this clone: What it binds is not known.

Germline CDR1 reads SGHRS; CDR2 reads YFSETQ. The CDR3 has 14 residues. Trimming left V 4 bases short and J 7 bases short, with 15 bases between. Method: immunoSEQ multiplex PCR; TCRdb's copy keeps in-frame clones and lacks some. The table has about 350,000 clones, roughly nine tenths seen once. The sample's treatment: some 19 received Ad26.COV2.S at low or high dose, single or two shots; several received placebo; per-sample allocation not given. The samples were gathered on day 63 after the first injection of vaccine or placebo. Vaccination used an Ad26 vector expressing Wuhan-strain SARS-CoV-2 spike.

The sequences come from peripheral blood, collected in a trial of Ad26.COV2.S vaccine versus placebo. The TCR was taken from a person aged 18-65 years who received the Ad26.COV2.S COVID-19 vaccine or a placebo. V usage is TRBV5-1 and J usage is TRBJ1-5, with D possibly being TRBD1 (6 bases). DNA for the CDR3: TGCGCCAGCAGCGCGGACAGCTTAGGCCAGCCCCAGCATTTT. This gives the protein CASSADSLGQPQHF.